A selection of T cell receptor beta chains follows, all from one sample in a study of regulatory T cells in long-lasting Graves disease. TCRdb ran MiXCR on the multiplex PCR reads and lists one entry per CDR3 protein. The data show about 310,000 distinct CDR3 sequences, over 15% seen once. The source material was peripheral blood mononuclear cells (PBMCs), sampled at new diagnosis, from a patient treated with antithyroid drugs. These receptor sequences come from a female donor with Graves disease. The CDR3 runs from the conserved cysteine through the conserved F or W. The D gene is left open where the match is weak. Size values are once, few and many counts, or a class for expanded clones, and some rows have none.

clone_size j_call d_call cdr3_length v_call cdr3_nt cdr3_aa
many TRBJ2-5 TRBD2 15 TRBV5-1 TGCGCCAGCAGACAACGGCTAGCGGTCCAAGAGACCCAGTACTTC CASRQRLAVQETQYF
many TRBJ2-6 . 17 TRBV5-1 TGCGCCAGCAGCTTGGAGGGGACCCTCTCTGGGGCCAACGTCCTGACTTTC CASSLEGTLSGANVLTF
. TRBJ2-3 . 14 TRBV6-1 TGTGCCAGCACCCTCACCAGGGGTGGAGATACGCAGTATTTT CASTLTRGGDTQYF
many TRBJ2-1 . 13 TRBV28 TGTGCCAGCAGAGTGGAGAACTACAATGAGCAGTTCTTC CASRVENYNEQFF
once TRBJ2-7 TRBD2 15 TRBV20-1 TGCAGTGCTGATCCGGGACTAGCGGGATCCTACGAGCAGTACTTC CSADPGLAGSYEQYF
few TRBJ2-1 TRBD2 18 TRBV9 TGTGCCAGCAGCCCCCGAAGGGACGGGAGGCTAAGGCTCAATGAGCAGTTCTTC CASSPRRDGRLRLNEQFF
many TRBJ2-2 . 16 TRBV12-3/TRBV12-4 TGTGCCAGCAGTTTTTCAACAGCTTCTAACACCGGGGAGCTGTTTTTT CASSFSTASNTGELFF
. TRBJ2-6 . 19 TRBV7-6 TGTGCCAGCAGCTTAGGTCCTTGGAGGGGAGAATCTGGGGCCAACGTCCTGACTTTC CASSLGPWRGESGANVLTF
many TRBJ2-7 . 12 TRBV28 TGTGCCAGCACCGGAGGGGTATACGAGCAGTACTTC CASTGGVYEQYF
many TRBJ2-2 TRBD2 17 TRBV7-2 TGTGCCAGCAGCTACGGCGGACTAGCGGGAGAAACCGGGGAGCTGTTTTTT CASSYGGLAGETGELFF
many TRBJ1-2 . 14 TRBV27 TGTGCCAGCGCCATCCGGGGTCGCAACTATGGCTACACCTTC CASAIRGRNYGYTF
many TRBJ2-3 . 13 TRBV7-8 TGTGCCAGCAGCCCTCTCTTAGCGGCCACGCAGTATTTT CASSPLLAATQYF
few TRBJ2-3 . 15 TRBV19 TGTGCCAGTAGTCCCCGATGGAGCGTACAAGATACGCAGTATTTT CASSPRWSVQDTQYF
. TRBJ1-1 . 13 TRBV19 TGTGCCAGTAGACGACAGGTTACGGAGGAAGCTTTCTTT CASRRQVTEEAFF
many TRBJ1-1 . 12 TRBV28 TGTGCCAGCGGTCCCAGGGGTCGTGAAGCTTTCTTT CASGPRGREAFF
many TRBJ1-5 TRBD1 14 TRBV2 TGTGCCAGCAGGGGACAGGGGGCGGGACAGCCCCAGCATTTT CASRGQGAGQPQHF
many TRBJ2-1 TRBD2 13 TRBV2 TGTGCCAGCAAGGCGGGAGGTAACAATGAGCAGTTCTTC CASKAGGNNEQFF
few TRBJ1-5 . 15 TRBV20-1 TGCAGTGCTGCGCTCGGGACGGATAGCAATCAGCCCCAGCATTTT CSAALGTDSNQPQHF
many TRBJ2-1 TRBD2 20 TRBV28 TGTGCCAGCAGTTCTATGGGCTTGGGAGTGGGGGGGGAAGGCTACAATGAGCAGTTCTTC CASSSMGLGVGGEGYNEQFF
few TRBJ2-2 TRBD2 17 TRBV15 TGTGCCACCAGCAGAGGTGTACTAGCGGGAGGTGACGGGGAGCTGTTTTTT CATSRGVLAGGDGELFF
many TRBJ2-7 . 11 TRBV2 TGTGCCAGCGCTGGACAGTACGAGCAGTACTTC CASAGQYEQYF
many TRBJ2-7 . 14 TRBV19 TGTGCCAGTAGTCCCAGACTGGCAACCTACGAGCAGTACTTC CASSPRLATYEQYF
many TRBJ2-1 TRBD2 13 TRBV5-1 TGCGCCAGCAGAGGGACTAGCGGGCCGGAGCAGTTCTTC CASRGTSGPEQFF
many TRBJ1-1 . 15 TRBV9 TGTGCCAGCAGCGTACGCCGGGACCTAAACACTGAAGCTTTCTTT CASSVRRDLNTEAFF
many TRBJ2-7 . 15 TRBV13 TGTGCCAGCAGCTTGTTTGGGGGCGCCTCCTACGAGCAGTACTTC CASSLFGGASYEQYF
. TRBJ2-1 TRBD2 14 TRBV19 TGTGCCAGTAGTGATCCTAGCGGGAGGAATGAGCAGTTCTTC CASSDPSGRNEQFF
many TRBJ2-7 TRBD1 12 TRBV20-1 TGCAGTGTCGGACAGGGCGACGACGAGCAGTACTTC CSVGQGDDEQYF
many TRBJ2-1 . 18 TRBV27 TGTGCCAGCAGTTTATCCGAGACTCGGTTTGTGTCCTACAATGAGCAGTTCTTC CASSLSETRFVSYNEQFF
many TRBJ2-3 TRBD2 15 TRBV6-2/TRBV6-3 TGTGCCAGCAGCGCCGGGACTAGCAGCACAGATACGCAGTATTTT CASSAGTSSTDTQYF
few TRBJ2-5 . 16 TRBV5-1 TGCGCCAGCAGCTTGACAGGGCTCGCGGAAGAAGAGACCCAGTACTTC CASSLTGLAEEETQYF
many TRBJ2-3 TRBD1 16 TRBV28 TGTGCCAGCAGTTTGGGGACAGGGGGCTCGGGAGATACGCAGTATTTT CASSLGTGGSGDTQYF